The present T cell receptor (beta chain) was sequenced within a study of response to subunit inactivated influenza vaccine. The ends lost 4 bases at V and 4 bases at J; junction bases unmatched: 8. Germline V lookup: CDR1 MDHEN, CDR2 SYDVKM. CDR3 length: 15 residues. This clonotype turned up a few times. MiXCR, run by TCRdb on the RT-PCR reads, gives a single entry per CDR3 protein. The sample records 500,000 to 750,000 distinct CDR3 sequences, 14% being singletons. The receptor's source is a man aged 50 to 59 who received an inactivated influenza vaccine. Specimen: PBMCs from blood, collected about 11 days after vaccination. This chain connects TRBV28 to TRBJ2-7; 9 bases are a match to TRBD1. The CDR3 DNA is TGTGCCAGCAGTTCTCCCGGGACAGGGTATTACGAGCAGTACTTC. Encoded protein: CASSSPGTGYYEQYF.